This TCR beta chain was identified during a study of PD-L1 blockade in urothelial cancer. The time point is: peripheral blood 6 weeks after treatment start. This CDR3 comprises 13 residues. From germline, CDR1 is SGHTA and CDR2 FQGTGA. The germline V and J ends were trimmed by 5 bases and 4 bases, with 9 bases remaining between them. Each PCR reaction had synthetic TCR analog templates spiked into it. Clones were sequenced by immunoSEQ multiplex PCR, and TCRdb holds only the in-frame ones, with some missing. The data show tens of thousands of clones, 70% to 90% seen once. This chain links TRBV7-3 with TRBJ1-5, with D unresolved. This sequence originates from a man aged 60 to 75 with urothelial cancer. This specimen consisted of PBMCs, obtained around atezolizumab (anti-PD-L1) treatment. DNA for the CDR3: TGTGCCAGCAGCCAAGGAGGGAATCAGCCCCAGCATTTT. It yields the protein CASSQGGNQPQHF. The full variable domain, with the rest looked up from reference TRBV7-3 and TRBJ1-5, is GAGVSQTPSNKVTEKGKYVELRCDPISGHTALYWYRQSLGQGPEFLIYFQGTGAADDSGLPNDRFFAVRPEGSVSTLKIQRTERGDSAVYLCASSQGGNQPQHFGDGTRLSIL.